Below are 28 T cell receptor beta chains sequenced from a single sample in a study of T-cell memory formation after mild COVID-19. TCRdb recomputed calls from the 5' RACE reads with MiXCR, one row per CDR3 protein. The sample records 250,000 to 300,000 distinct CDR3 sequences, 16% being singletons. The specimen was PBMCs or a T cell subset sorted from them (not recorded which). The receptor source for this set is a man younger than 30 who had mild COVID-19 (a few samples of this study predate the infection). Cell type and time point are not known.

The chain joins TRBV20-1 to TRBJ2-4; possible D gene TRBD1, 6 bases. V lost 8 bases and J lost 2, with 13 bases in between. The CDR3 extends over 13 amino acids. Germline lookup yields CDR1 DFQATT and CDR2 SNEGSKA (reference sequence). CDR3 nucleotides: TGCAGTTCGCCAGGGGTGACCAAAAACATTCAGTACTTC. Translated: CSSPGVTKNIQYF.

This clonotype occurred a few times. This rearrangement joins TRBV13 to TRBJ1-2; TRBD1 is a possible D gene (5 bases). CDR1 is PRHDT and CDR2 is FYEKMQ in the germline V gene (reference sequence). Between the trimmed V and J ends, which lost 5 bases and 8 bases, there was a span of 21 bases. The CDR3 has 15 residues. CDR3 sequence: CASSLRGGAPGGYTF. CDR3 sequence (DNA): TGTGCCAGCAGCCTCCGCGGTGGGGCTCCGGGGGGCTACACCTTC.

The chain has TRBV6-2 or TRBV6-3 and TRBJ2-5; D might be TRBD1 (5 bases). Germline CDR1 is MNHEY and CDR2 is SVGEGT. V lost 6 bases and J lost 0, with 23 bases in between. The CDR3 runs 18 residues. CDR3: CASSGRSGASSYQETQYF. CDR3 sequence (DNA): TGTGCCAGCAGCGGAAGAAGTGGGGCCTCCTCGTACCAAGAGACCCAGTACTTC.

V and J are TRBV12-3 or TRBV12-4 and TRBJ1-1, with 8 positions matching TRBD1. The CDR3 length is 13 residues. V lost 4 bases, J lost 7 bases, and 5 bases stayed unmatched. CDR3 in DNA: TGTGCCAGCAGTTACGGGACAGGTGATGAAGCTTTCTTT. Protein: CASSYGTGDEAFF.

This clonotype was picked up many times. The chain joins TRBV7-8 to TRBJ2-6; D is unclear. This CDR3 is 15 amino acids long. Germline CDR1 is SGHVS and CDR2 is FQNEAQ. V was cut by 5 bases and J by 0 bases, with 8 bases left in between. The CDR3 here is CASSQRSSGANVLTF. For the CDR3, the DNA is TGTGCCAGCAGCCAACGTAGCTCTGGGGCCAACGTCCTGACTTTC.

Ten or more counts support this clonotype. The chain recombines TRBV4-1 with TRBJ2-4; D is undetermined. Trimming shortened V by 1 base and J by 7 bases, and 8 bases separated the two germline ends. This CDR3 spans 13 amino acids. The germline CDR1 and CDR2 sequences are MGHRA and YSYEKL. CDR3: CASSQGQGNIQYF. CDR3 DNA: TGCGCCAGCAGCCAAGGACAAGGGAACATTCAGTACTTC.

The chain joins TRBV20-1 to TRBJ2-3; 9 positions match TRBD2. CDR3 length equals 17 residues. The germline gives CDR1 DFQATT, CDR2 SNEGSKA (reference sequence). V was clipped by 3 bases and J by 1 base; unmatched bases: 11. The DNA for the CDR3 is TGCAGTGCTAGTGGTCCATGGCGGGGGGGTGGCACAGATACGCAGTATTTT. It is translated as CSASGPWRGGGTDTQYF.

V gene TRBV7-9 combines with J gene TRBJ1-3, with D uncertain. Trimming removed 4 bases at V and 2 bases at J, with 9 bases between. There are 14 residues in the CDR3. Germline lookup yields CDR1 SEHNR and CDR2 FQNEAQ (reference sequence). The CDR3 DNA reads TGTGCCAGCAGCTGGACGGCCACTGGAAACACCATATATTTT. This codes for CASSWTATGNTIYF.

This clonotype was recorded a few times. V and J are TRBV9 and TRBJ2-7, with unresolved D. This CDR3 comprises 13 residues. Germline V gene lookup returns CDR1 SGDLS and CDR2 YYNGEE. Trimming shortened V by 2 bases and J by 7 bases, and 13 bases separated the two germline ends. The CDR3 here is CASSVIPSGEQYF. In nucleotides, the CDR3 is TGTGCCAGCAGCGTCATCCCCTCAGGAGAGCAGTACTTC.

This clonotype was detected a few times. The V gene is TRBV9, the J gene TRBJ1-1; D call uncertain. The CDR3 covers 13 residues. CDR1 SGDLS and CDR2 YYNGEE come from the germline V gene. Trimming pared 1 base from V and 4 bases from J, leaving 8 bases between. CDR3 in amino acids: CASSVNLGTEAFF. The DNA for the CDR3 is TGTGCCAGCAGCGTAAATCTGGGCACTGAAGCTTTCTTT.

CDR3 residues: CASSYGPKETQYF. DNA for the CDR3: TGTGCCAGCAGTTACGGACCGAAAGAGACCCAGTACTTC. V usage is TRBV6-5 and J usage is TRBJ2-5; D remains unclear. This CDR3 region has 13 residues. CDR1 and CDR2 (germline): MNHEY, SVGAGI. Trimming took off 2 bases at V and 3 bases at J, with 7 bases between the two ends.

The J gene is TRBJ2-2, the V gene TRBV19; D gene unclear. Trimming removed 7 bases from V and 2 bases from J, with 11 bases in between. The germline gives CDR1 LNHDA, CDR2 SQIVND (reference sequence). This CDR3 has 14 amino acids. CDR3 DNA: TGTGCCAGTAATCTGGGGATAAACACCGGGGAGCTGTTTTTT. As protein: CASNLGINTGELFF. The whole variable domain, filled in from reference TRBV19 and TRBJ2-2, reads DGGITQSPKYLFRKEGQNVTLSCEQNLNHDAMYWYRQDPGQGLRLIYYSQIVNDFQKGDIAEGYSVSREKKESFPLTVTSAQKNPTAFYLCASNLGINTGELFFGEGSRLTVL.

This clonotype has just a few counts. The J gene is TRBJ1-5, the V gene TRBV5-1, with 7 bases lining up with TRBD1. This CDR3 has 15 residues. CDR1 is SGHRS and CDR2 is YFSETQ in the germline V gene. With 2 bases clipped from V and 5 bases from J, the junction kept 7 bases outside the gene matches. The CDR3 reads CASSFGGGSDQPQHF. CDR3 DNA sequence: TGCGCCAGCAGCTTTGGAGGGGGCTCCGATCAGCCCCAGCATTTT.

There are a few counts of this clonotype. J is TRBJ2-1 and V is TRBV5-1; 14 bases are a match to TRBD2. Germline CDR1 SGHRS, CDR2 YFSETQ. The ends lost 3 bases at V and 9 bases at J; junction bases unmatched: 8. This CDR3 region has 16 residues. The DNA for the CDR3 is TGCGCCAGCAGCTCTCTGACTAGCGGGGGGGTCGGTGAGCAGTTCTTC. Protein product: CASSSLTSGGVGEQFF.

The chain couples TRBV6-1 to TRBJ2-1; D unclear. Trimming shortened V by 8 bases and J by 0 bases, and 8 bases separated the two germline ends. The CDR3 runs to 13 residues. Germline values: CDR1 MNHNS, CDR2 SASEGT. Here the CDR3 DNA reads TGTGCCAGCTGGGTAGACTCCTACAATGAGCAGTTCTTC. This sequence encodes CASWVDSYNEQFF.

This clonotype has more than one count but fewer than ten. This chain joins TRBV29-1 and TRBJ2-7; D gene unclear. The germline V gene has CDR1 SQVTM and CDR2 ANQGSEA. The CDR3 is 13 amino acids. Trimming removed 6 bases at V and 0 bases at J, with 12 bases between. The CDR3 DNA is TGCAGCGTCCTACGAGGTAACTCCTACGAGCAGTACTTC. Its translation: CSVLRGNSYEQYF.

This clonotype was counted a few times. V and J are TRBV11-1 and TRBJ2-1, with D maybe TRBD1 (5 bases). CDR1 and CDR2 from the germline V gene are SGHAT and FQDESV (reference sequence). Trimming took 4 bases from V and 6 from J, leaving 13 bases between them. This CDR3 has 14 residues. CDR3 nucleotide sequence: TGTGCCAGCAGCTATACAGGTTACGGCAATGAGCAGTTCTTC. It encodes CASSYTGYGNEQFF.

This clonotype has a handful of counts. The chain recombines TRBV6-4 with TRBJ1-1; 7 bases line up with TRBD1. V dropped 10 bases and J dropped 4; count of bases not matched to a gene: 12. CDR3 length: 14 residues. Germline V gives CDR1 MRHNA, CDR2 SNTAGT. Here the CDR3 DNA reads TGTGCCACCCTTCCGACAGGGAAGGGCACTGAAGCTTTCTTT. Translated, it gives CATLPTGKGTEAFF.

This clonotype came up a few times. This chain joins TRBV15 and TRBJ2-3, with a weak D call TRBD2 (5 bases). CDR3 length: 14 amino acids. V lost 3 bases and J 2 bases, leaving 9 bases between the germline ends. From germline, CDR1 is LNHNV and CDR2 YYDKDF (reference sequence). The CDR3: CATSSRTATDTQYF. The CDR3 DNA is TGTGCCACCAGCAGTAGGACTGCCACAGATACGCAGTATTTT.

This sequence joins TRBV7-3 and TRBJ1-1; 9 positions agree with TRBD1. V trimming: 5 bases; J trimming: 1 base; junction bases outside the gene matches: 5. The CDR3 consists of 15 residues. Per germline, CDR1 SGHTA and CDR2 FQGTGA. CDR3 residues: CASSPGDRANTEAFF. The CDR3, as DNA: TGTGCCAGCAGCCCAGGGGACAGGGCGAACACTGAAGCTTTCTTT.

This clonotype was picked up a small number of times. This rearrangement joins TRBV15 to TRBJ1-5; D ambiguous. Germline V CDR1 and CDR2: LNHNV, YYDKDF (reference sequence). Trimming removed 0 bases from V and 10 bases from J, with 19 bases in between. CDR3 size: 16 residues. In DNA, the CDR3 is TGTGCCACCAGCAGAGATCGGGTGGGCGGAGGTCTTCCCCAGCATTTT. Its protein product is CATSRDRVGGGLPQHF.

In this sample, this clonotype turned up a few times. The genes are TRBV27 and TRBJ1-5, with 9 bases identical to TRBD1. Germline-derived CDR1 and CDR2 are MNHEY and SMNVEV (reference sequence). CDR3 size: 15 residues. Losses at the gene ends were 5 bases for V and 1 base for J; bases not matched to a gene: 3. The CDR3, as DNA: TGTGCCAGCAGTCGGGACAGGGTCAGCAATCAGCCCCAGCATTTT. It codes for CASSRDRVSNQPQHF.

The CDR3 DNA sequence: TGTGCCAGCAGCATAGGGGACACTGAAGCTTTCTTT. Protein product: CASSIGDTEAFF. The chain recombines TRBV6-2 or TRBV6-3 with TRBJ1-1; tentatively, D is TRBD1 (5 bases). This CDR3 has 12 amino acids. V shed 6 bases and J shed 3 bases, with 8 bases lying between them. Per germline, CDR1 MNHEY and CDR2 SVGEGT.

The V gene is TRBV20-1, the J gene TRBJ1-5; D is ambiguous. Looked up from germline, CDR1 is DFQATT and CDR2 is SNEGSKA (reference sequence). The CDR3 covers 14 residues. Trimming removed 3 bases at V and 0 bases at J, with 9 bases between. CDR3 residues: CSASTQNSNQPQHF. The CDR3 DNA sequence: TGCAGTGCTAGTACCCAGAATAGCAATCAGCCCCAGCATTTT.

This clonotype was seen only a few times. The chain links TRBV7-3 to TRBJ2-5; D tentatively fits TRBD1 or TRBD2 (6 bases each). Germline CDR1 is SGHTA and CDR2 is FQGTGA. V lost 5 bases to trimming and J lost 4 bases, with 14 bases between them. CDR3 length equals 14 residues. In DNA form, the CDR3 reads TGTGCCAGCAGCCCCGGAGGGGGGCGAGAGACCCAGTACTTC. Translation: CASSPGGGRETQYF.

This clonotype was detected a few times. CDR3 loop: CASSLVDGGNQPQHF. As DNA, the CDR3 is TGTGCCAGCAGCTTGGTAGATGGTGGGAATCAGCCCCAGCATTTT. The chain joins TRBV5-6 to TRBJ1-5, with D hard to call. Germline values: CDR1 SGHDT, CDR2 YYEEEE. V was shortened by 0 bases and J by 4 bases, with 11 bases between the two germline ends. The CDR3 contains 15 residues.

This clonotype was seen only a few times. V and J are TRBV20-1 and TRBJ2-5; D might be TRBD1 (6 bases). V lost 6 bases, J lost 5 bases, and 13 bases lay in between. This CDR3 contains 12 residues. Germline loops: CDR1 DFQATT, CDR2 SNEGSKA (reference sequence). The CDR3 nucleotides are TGCAGTGCCCCTACAGGGCGGGAGACCCAGTACTTC. Translating it yields CSAPTGRETQYF.

The J gene is TRBJ1-3, the V gene TRBV20-1; 7 bases map to TRBD1. Germline CDR1 is DFQATT and CDR2 is SNEGSKA (reference sequence). This CDR3 region has 15 residues. V lost 6 bases, J lost 0 bases, and 8 bases stayed unmatched. The DNA of the CDR3 is TGCAGTGCCCCCGAGACAGGGAGCTCTGGAAACACCATATATTTT. Translating it yields CSAPETGSSGNTIYF.